Shown below are 11 T cell receptor beta chains from a single sample sequenced in a study of blood T cell repertoires in COVID-19. Sequencing used immunoSEQ multiplex PCR; TCRdb keeps in-frame clones, though not all of them. The sample consists of roughly 200,000 clones, about 83% of them appearing once. The sequencing input was peripheral blood. All receptors come from a man aged 55 to 70 who had recovered from COVID-19.

The chain carries TRBV2 and TRBJ1-5, with a possible D match to TRBD1 (5 bases). This CDR3 is 16 amino acids long. Germline V gene sequence: CDR1 SNHLY, CDR2 FYNNEI. Deletions cut 1 base from V and 1 base from J, with 11 bases between. The CDR3 sequence: CASSEGPQGSNQPQHF. The CDR3 nucleotides read TGTGCCAGCAGTGAAGGGCCCCAGGGAAGCAATCAGCCCCAGCATTTT.

The V call is TRBV7-6, the J call TRBJ2-5; 8 bases agree with TRBD1. Germline CDR1 and CDR2: SGHVS and FNYEAQ. V was clipped by 4 bases and J by 5 bases; unmatched bases: 18. The CDR3 sequence is 18 residues long. This CDR3 reads CASSSKGPGTGYPETQYF. The CDR3 DNA is TGTGCCAGCAGCTCCAAGGGACCTGGGACAGGCTATCCGGAGACCCAGTACTTC.

This clone was seen a few times. The J gene is TRBJ2-7, the V gene TRBV3-1 (or the pseudogene TRBV3-2); D unclear. The CDR3 is 13 residues long. Trimming removed 2 bases from V and 7 bases from J, with 12 bases in between. Per germline, CDR1 LGHDT and CDR2 YNNKEL (reference sequence). The chain's CDR3 is CASSQSPRGEQYF. The DNA of the CDR3 is TGTGCCAGCAGCCAAAGTCCTAGAGGTGAGCAGTACTTC.

V and J are TRBV5-1 and TRBJ2-5, with TRBD1 matching over 8 bases. The length of the CDR3 is 17 residues. Germline-derived CDR1 and CDR2 are SGHRS and YFSETQ. The trim removed 2 bases at V and 4 bases at J, leaving 13 bases unmatched. Here the CDR3 DNA reads TGCGCCAGCAGCTTTCAAGGGGCAGGGGGCGCGTCAGAGACCCAGTACTTC. Encoded protein: CASSFQGAGGASETQYF.

This clone was found once. The J gene is TRBJ1-4, the V gene TRBV5-1, with TRBD1 matching over 8 bases. CDR1 is SGHRS, CDR2 YFSETQ, per germline. The CDR3 totals 14 residues. Germline trimming cut 2 bases from V and 7 bases from J; bases unmatched to any gene: 4. The CDR3 protein is CASSFQGAGEKLFF. Written as DNA, the CDR3 is TGCGCCAGCAGCTTCCAGGGGGCCGGTGAAAAACTGTTTTTT.

The V gene is TRBV7-2, the J gene TRBJ2-5; a possible D gene is TRBD2 (7 bases). The germline V gene has CDR1 SGHTA and CDR2 FQGNSA. The CDR3 is 15 residues long. Between the trimmed V and J ends, which lost 4 bases and 1 base, there was a span of 13 bases. Written as DNA, the CDR3 is TGTGCCAGCAGCTCCGGAGGGGGGGGCCAAGAGACCCAGTACTTC. It translates to CASSSGGGGQETQYF.

The rearrangement links TRBV5-1 to TRBJ1-5; no clear D. CDR1 is SGHRS, CDR2 YFSETQ, per germline. V lost 4 bases and J 4 bases, leaving 15 bases between the germline ends. The CDR3 consists of 15 residues. In nucleotides, the CDR3 is TGCGCCAGCAGCATTGGTGCAGGTTTTAATCAGCCCCAGCATTTT. This translates into CASSIGAGFNQPQHF.

This clone was picked up a small number of times. V and J are TRBV29-1 and TRBJ2-7, with 9 bases aligning to TRBD1. The V segment lost 4 bases and the J segment 8 bases; nucleotides outside the gene matches: 18. The CDR3 runs to 16 residues. CDR1 and CDR2 (germline): SQVTM, ANQGSEA. CDR3 nucleotide sequence: TGCAGCGTTGGATTGGATAGGGACAGGGTCTCAAGTCAGCAGTACTTC. It codes for CSVGLDRDRVSSQQYF.

The chain recombines TRBV7-2 with TRBJ1-2; D perhaps matches TRBD1 (5 bases). Germline CDR1 SGHTA, CDR2 FQGNSA. The CDR3 sequence is 15 residues long. V shed 1 base and J shed 4 bases, with 13 bases lying between them. DNA of the CDR3: TGTGCCAGCAGCTTAGGTTGGGGCATCGGCTATGGCTACACCTTC. Its translation is CASSLGWGIGYGYTF.

This clone was detected once. The V call is TRBV9, the J call TRBJ2-3; 8 bases fit TRBD2. CDR1 and CDR2 from the germline V gene are SGDLS and YYNGEE. CDR3 size: 15 residues. V lost 0 bases, J lost 4 bases, and 4 bases stayed unmatched. Here the CDR3 DNA reads TGTGCCAGCAGCGTAGTGCTTAGCGGGGCAGATACGCAGTATTTT. Translating it yields CASSVVLSGADTQYF. Drawing the rest from reference TRBV9 and TRBJ2-3, the complete variable domain is DSGVTQTPKHLITATGQRVTLRCSPRSGDLSVYWYQQSLDQGLQFLIQYYNGEERAKGNILERFSAQQFPDLHSELNLSSLELGDSALYFCASSVVLSGADTQYFGPGTRLTVL.

V usage is TRBV10-3 and J usage is TRBJ2-3; 8 positions agree with TRBD1. The V gene end was trimmed by 6 bases and the J gene end by 4 bases; junction bases not matched to a gene: 9. The CDR3 is made up of 15 amino acids. CDR1 ENHRY and CDR2 SYGVKD come from the germline V gene. The CDR3 spells CAISPNGQGPDTQYF. DNA for the CDR3: TGTGCCATCAGCCCCAACGGACAGGGACCAGATACGCAGTATTTT.